The 20 T cell receptor beta chains reported below all come from one sample, sequenced in a study of early T cells in non-severe SARS-CoV-2 infection. TCRdb recomputed calls from the 5' RACE reads with MiXCR, one row per CDR3 protein. In the table there are around 30,000 distinct CDR3 sequences, approximately 5.2% of which are singletons. The sequencing input was whole blood. The origin of the receptors is an adult who was a healthcare worker with PCR-confirmed SARS-CoV-2 infection or an uninfected control (not recorded which).

This clonotype appeared a few times. The rearrangement uses TRBV12-3 or TRBV12-4 and TRBJ2-7; D is possibly TRBD1 or TRBD2 (5 bases each). V gave up 5 bases and J gave up 0 bases, with 20 bases separating them. The CDR3 runs to 17 residues. Written as DNA, the CDR3 is TGTGCCAGCAGTGCCGGGACCGGGCCCGCCCTCTCCTACGAGCAGTACTTC. This encodes CASSAGTGPALSYEQYF.

Only a few counts were recorded for this clonotype. CDR3 protein: CASSLAHALYGYTF. The CDR3 DNA follows: TGTGCCAGCAGCTTGGCACATGCCCTCTATGGCTACACCTTC. The chain uses TRBV5-4 and TRBJ1-2; D gene ambiguous. Germline values: CDR1 SGHNT, CDR2 YYREEE (reference sequence). The V and J ends lost 0 bases and 4 bases respectively, with 10 bases between them. The CDR3 has 14 residues.

The chain employs TRBV7-2 and TRBJ2-5, with D unresolved. V lost 5 bases and J 5 bases, leaving 15 bases between the germline ends. Germline values: CDR1 SGHTA, CDR2 FQGNSA. This CDR3 is built from 14 residues. This CDR3 reads CASSPRGSRETQYF. CDR3 nucleotide sequence: TGTGCCAGCAGCCCTCGCGGCAGTCGGGAGACCCAGTACTTC.

The sample holds a few counts of this clonotype. This chain connects TRBV4-3 to TRBJ2-1, with 11 bases lining up with TRBD2. The CDR3 loop spans 16 amino acids. Germline V gives CDR1 LGHNA, CDR2 YSLEER. J gave up 4 bases and V 0 bases, and 2 bases lay outside the gene matches. The CDR3 DNA is TGCGCCAGCAGCCAAGAAACTAGCGGGGGATACAATGAGCAGTTCTTC. Translating it yields CASSQETSGGYNEQFF.

This clonotype was found many times. The chain recombines TRBV5-1 with TRBJ2-6; weak D call: TRBD1 (6 bases). This CDR3 is built from 17 residues. The germline V gene encodes CDR1 SGHRS and CDR2 YFSETQ. V lost 4 bases, J lost 0 bases, and 14 bases lay in between. CDR3 nucleotides: TGCGCCAGCAGCCCTCGACAGGACCCCTCTGGGGCCAACGTCCTGACTTTC. This codes for CASSPRQDPSGANVLTF. Variable domain in full (rest from reference TRBV5-1 and TRBJ2-6): KAGVTQTPRYLIKTRGQQVTLSCSPISGHRSVSWYQQTPGQGLQFLFEYFSETQRNKGNFPGRFSGRQFSNSRSEMNVSTLELGDSALYLCASSPRQDPSGANVLTFGAGSRLTVL.

In its sample, this clonotype was seen many times. The chain employs TRBV10-1 and TRBJ1-1; D is ambiguous. The V end was cut by 2 bases, the J end by 0 bases, with 10 bases between. CDR1 is WNHNN and CDR2 is SYGVQD in the germline V gene (reference sequence). CDR3 length: 15 residues. CDR3 amino acids: CASSEDGLLNTEAFF. CDR3 in DNA: TGCGCCAGCAGTGAGGACGGTCTGTTGAACACTGAAGCTTTCTTT.

This clonotype was found many times. V usage is TRBV6-5 and J usage is TRBJ2-1; TRBD2 aligns across 7 bases. The junction had 12 bases not matched to a gene; V was cut back by 6 bases and J by 1 base. CDR1 is MNHEY and CDR2 is SVGAGI in the germline V gene. The CDR3 is 17 residues long. DNA of the CDR3: TGTGCCAGCAGCCCTAGGGGCGGGGGATTGTCCTACAATGAGCAGTTCTTC. Protein: CASSPRGGGLSYNEQFF.

This clonotype has at least ten counts. The gene calls are TRBV6-1 and TRBJ1-2; 7 bases fit TRBD1. J was trimmed by 6 bases and V by 4 bases; bases with no gene match: 11. The CDR3 covers 15 residues. Germline values: CDR1 MNHNS, CDR2 SASEGT. As DNA, the CDR3 is TGTGCCAGCAGTGCTTCAGGGGGGAGAGGAGATGGCTACACCTTC. Its protein product is CASSASGGRGDGYTF.

This clonotype was counted only a few times. An end of the junction does not agree with germline; a read error may underlie this. The CDR3 spells CASSSDGRDYGYTF. For the CDR3, the DNA is TGTGCCAGTAGTTCGGACGGACGCGACTATGGTTACACCTTC. V and J are TRBV19 and TRBJ1-2, with no clear D. From germline, CDR1 is LNHDA and CDR2 SQIVND (reference sequence). The CDR3 runs to 14 residues.

This clonotype was picked up many times. The V gene is TRBV10-3, the J gene TRBJ2-7; D possibly matches TRBD1 or TRBD2 (5 bases each). Trimming left V 10 bases short and J 0 bases short, with 16 bases between. Germline CDR1 ENHRY, CDR2 SYGVKD. The CDR3 has 14 residues. For the CDR3, the DNA is TGTGCCACCCGGGGCGGGCAGAGCTCCTACGAGCAGTACTTC. Translating it yields CATRGGQSSYEQYF.

This clonotype came up a few times. V is TRBV11-2 and J is TRBJ2-4; D not resolved. CDR1 is SGHAT, CDR2 FQNNGV, per germline. V was pared by 8 bases and J by 0 bases, with 8 bases between. The CDR3 is made up of 13 amino acids. CDR3 nucleotides: TGTGCCAGCTCCGCGCTAGCCAAAAACATTCAGTACTTC. As protein: CASSALAKNIQYF.

This clonotype showed up many times. Being one base from a much bigger clone, this may be a read error. V usage is TRBV7-6 and J usage is TRBJ2-7, with TRBD2 as a possible D gene (5 bases). In germline, CDR1 is SGHVS, CDR2 FNYEAQ. The CDR3 is 15 residues long. In DNA, the CDR3 is TGTGCCAACAGCGCCGGGATAGGTTACTCCTACGAGCAGTACTTC. This codes for CANSAGIGYSYEQYF.

There are a few counts of this clonotype. The chain couples TRBV7-9 to TRBJ2-3; D might be TRBD1 or TRBD2, each matching 5 bases. The CDR3 has 13 amino acids. With 6 bases removed from V and 4 bases from J, the gap between germline ends came to 11 bases. The germline CDR1 and CDR2 sequences are SEHNR and FQNEAQ (reference sequence). CDR3 in amino acids: CASRRGGADTQYF. As DNA, the CDR3 is TGTGCCAGCAGACGGGGCGGAGCAGATACGCAGTATTTT.

As DNA, the CDR3 is TGTGCCAGCAGTTACTCGTTGCCGGGACAGGGAAATGAAAAACTGTTTTTT. Translation gives CASSYSLPGQGNEKLFF. This sequence joins TRBV6-5 and TRBJ1-4; 9 bases fit TRBD1. V was clipped by 0 bases and J by 5 bases; unmatched bases: 7. The CDR3 is made up of 17 amino acids. In germline, CDR1 is MNHEY, CDR2 SVGAGI.

Many counts were recorded for this clonotype. The V call is TRBV2, the J call TRBJ1-2; 9 bases agree with TRBD1. Germline V lookup: CDR1 SNHLY, CDR2 FYNNEI. V was pared by 10 bases and J by 7 bases, with 10 bases of the junction left unmatched. The CDR3 loop spans 13 amino acids. CDR3: CATRGQGDFGYTF. CDR3 DNA: TGTGCCACCCGGGGACAGGGTGATTTTGGCTACACCTTC.

This clonotype was detected only a few times. The V and J genes are TRBV12-3 or TRBV12-4 and TRBJ1-1; D gene uncertain. V lost 3 bases to trimming and J lost 10 bases, with 12 bases between them. The CDR3 has 12 residues. CDR3 coding DNA: TGTGCCAGCAGTTTCGGCGGGCCTGTAGCTTTCTTT. It is translated as CASSFGGPVAFF.

This clonotype has at least ten counts. The J gene is TRBJ2-7, the V gene TRBV20-1, with D unresolved. The CDR3 is 14 amino acids. The germline V and J ends were trimmed by 1 base and 2 bases, with 12 bases remaining between them. Germline V gives CDR1 DFQATT, CDR2 SNEGSKA (reference sequence). The chain's CDR3 is CSARAHGVPYEQYF. The CDR3 coding sequence is TGCAGTGCTAGAGCTCATGGGGTTCCCTACGAGCAGTACTTC.

This clonotype was seen ten or more times. The chain links TRBV3-1 to TRBJ2-1; D is unclear. Trimming cost V 0 bases and J 10 bases, with 4 bases left between them. CDR1 is LGHDT and CDR2 is YNNKEL in the germline V gene (reference sequence). The CDR3 runs to 11 residues. CDR3 nucleotide sequence: TGTGCCAGCAGCCAAGAACGGGAGCAGTTCTTC. Encoded protein: CASSQEREQFF.

This clonotype came up many times. The chain combines TRBV3-1 with TRBJ2-3; D not resolved. The V end lost 2 bases, the J end lost 2 bases, and 11 bases lay between the germline ends. The germline V gene has CDR1 LGHDT and CDR2 YNNKEL (reference sequence). This CDR3 is 15 amino acids long. CDR3 sequence reads: CASSQRTTNTDTQYF. The CDR3 DNA reads TGTGCCAGCAGCCAACGGACCACAAACACAGATACGCAGTATTTT.

This clonotype was recorded at least ten times. The chain links TRBV12-3 or TRBV12-4 to TRBJ2-5; 10 positions agree with TRBD2. Trimming at V came to 6 bases and at J to 4 bases, leaving 8 bases not matched to a gene. CDR3 size: 15 residues. The CDR3 sequence is CASSDSGGYVETQYF. The CDR3 bases are TGTGCCAGCAGCGATAGCGGGGGGTATGTAGAGACCCAGTACTTC.